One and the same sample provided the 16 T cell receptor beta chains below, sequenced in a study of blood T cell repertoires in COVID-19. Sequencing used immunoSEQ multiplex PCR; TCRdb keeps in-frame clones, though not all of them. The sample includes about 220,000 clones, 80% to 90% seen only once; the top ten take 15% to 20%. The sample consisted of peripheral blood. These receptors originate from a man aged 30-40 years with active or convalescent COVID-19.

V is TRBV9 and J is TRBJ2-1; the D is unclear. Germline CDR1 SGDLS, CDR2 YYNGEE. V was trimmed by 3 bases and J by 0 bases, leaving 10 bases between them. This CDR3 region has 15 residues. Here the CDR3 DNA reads TGTGCCAGCAGCGAACAGTCCGCCTCCTACAATGAGCAGTTCTTC. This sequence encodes CASSEQSASYNEQFF.

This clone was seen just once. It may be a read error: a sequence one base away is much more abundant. CDR3 loop: CASSWGGSYEQYF. As DNA, the CDR3 is TGTGCCAGCAGCTGGGGGGGCTCCTACGAGCAGTACTTC. This sequence joins TRBV5-6 and TRBJ2-7; TRBD2 matches 7 bases. The CDR3 sequence is 13 residues long. J gave up 0 bases and V 3 bases, and 0 bases lay outside the gene matches. CDR1 SGHDT and CDR2 YYEEEE come from the germline V gene.

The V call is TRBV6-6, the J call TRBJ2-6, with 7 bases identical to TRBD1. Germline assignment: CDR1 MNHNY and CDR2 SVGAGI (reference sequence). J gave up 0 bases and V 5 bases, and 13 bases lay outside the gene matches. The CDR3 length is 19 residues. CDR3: CASSPLNPGQSSGANVLTF. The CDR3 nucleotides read TGTGCCAGCAGTCCTCTTAACCCGGGACAGAGCTCTGGGGCCAACGTCCTGACTTTC.

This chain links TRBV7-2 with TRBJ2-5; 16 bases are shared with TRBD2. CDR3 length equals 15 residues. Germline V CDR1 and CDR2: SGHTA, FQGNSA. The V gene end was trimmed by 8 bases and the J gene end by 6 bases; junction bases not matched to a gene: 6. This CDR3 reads CASGTSGGARQTQYF. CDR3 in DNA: TGTGCCAGCGGGACTAGCGGGGGGGCTCGGCAGACCCAGTACTTC.

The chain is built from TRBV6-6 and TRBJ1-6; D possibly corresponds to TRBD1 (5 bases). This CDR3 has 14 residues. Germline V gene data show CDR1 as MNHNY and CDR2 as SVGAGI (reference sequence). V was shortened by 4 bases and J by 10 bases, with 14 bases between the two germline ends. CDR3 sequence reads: CASSFAGPGSPLHF. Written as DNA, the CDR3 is TGTGCCAGCAGTTTCGCCGGCCCAGGGTCACCCCTCCACTTT.

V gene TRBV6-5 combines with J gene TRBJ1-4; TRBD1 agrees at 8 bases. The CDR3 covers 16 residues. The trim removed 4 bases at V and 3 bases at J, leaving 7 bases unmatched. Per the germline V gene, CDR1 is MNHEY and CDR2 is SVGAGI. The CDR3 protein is CASSSDREAPNEKLFF. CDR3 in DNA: TGTGCCAGCAGTTCGGACAGGGAGGCCCCTAATGAAAAACTGTTTTTT.

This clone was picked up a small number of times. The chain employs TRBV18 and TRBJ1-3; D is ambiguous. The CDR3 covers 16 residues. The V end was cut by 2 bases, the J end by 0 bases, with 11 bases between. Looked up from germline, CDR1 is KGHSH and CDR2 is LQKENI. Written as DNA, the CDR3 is TGTGCCAGCTCACCAGACTTCGCGACCTCTGGAAACACCATATATTTT. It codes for CASSPDFATSGNTIYF.

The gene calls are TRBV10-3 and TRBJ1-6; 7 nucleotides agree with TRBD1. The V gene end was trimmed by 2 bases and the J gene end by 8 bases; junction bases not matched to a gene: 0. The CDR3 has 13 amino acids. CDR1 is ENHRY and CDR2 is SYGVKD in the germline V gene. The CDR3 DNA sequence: TGTGCCATCAGTGAGACAGGGGATTCACCCCTCCACTTT. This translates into CAISETGDSPLHF.

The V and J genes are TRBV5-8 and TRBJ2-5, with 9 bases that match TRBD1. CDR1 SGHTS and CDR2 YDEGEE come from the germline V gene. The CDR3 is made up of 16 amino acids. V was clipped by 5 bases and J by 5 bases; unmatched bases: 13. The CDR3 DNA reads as TGTGCCAGCAGTTTCGCCCCGGGACAGGGTCCGGAGACCCAGTACTTC. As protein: CASSFAPGQGPETQYF. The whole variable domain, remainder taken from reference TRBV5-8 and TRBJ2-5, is EAGVTQSPTHLIKTRGQQATLRCSPISGHTSVYWYQQALGLGLQFLLWYDEGEERNRGNFPPRFSGRQFPNYSSELNVNALELEDSALYLCASSFAPGQGPETQYFGPGTRLLVL.

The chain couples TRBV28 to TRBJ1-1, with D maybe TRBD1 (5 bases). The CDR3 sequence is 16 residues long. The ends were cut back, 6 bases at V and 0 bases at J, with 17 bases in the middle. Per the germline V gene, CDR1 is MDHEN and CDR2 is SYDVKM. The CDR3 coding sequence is TGTGCCAGCAGCTGGGGGGACCTTCGGATGAACACTGAAGCTTTCTTT. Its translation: CASSWGDLRMNTEAFF.

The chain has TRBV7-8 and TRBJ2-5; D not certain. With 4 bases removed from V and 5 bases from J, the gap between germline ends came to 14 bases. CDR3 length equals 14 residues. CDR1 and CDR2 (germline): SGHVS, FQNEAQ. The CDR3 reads CASSSGPARETQYF. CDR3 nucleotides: TGTGCCAGCAGCTCCGGTCCGGCGAGGGAGACCCAGTACTTC.

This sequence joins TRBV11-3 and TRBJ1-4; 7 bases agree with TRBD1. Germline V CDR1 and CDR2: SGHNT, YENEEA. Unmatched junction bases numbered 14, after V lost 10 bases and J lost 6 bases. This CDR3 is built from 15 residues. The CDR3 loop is CAIPMGRQGDEKLFF. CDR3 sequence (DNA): TGTGCCATCCCGATGGGGAGACAGGGCGATGAAAAACTGTTTTTT.

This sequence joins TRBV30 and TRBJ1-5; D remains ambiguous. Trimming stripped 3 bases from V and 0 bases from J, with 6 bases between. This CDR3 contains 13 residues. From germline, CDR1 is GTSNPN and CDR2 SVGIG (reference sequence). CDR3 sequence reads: CAWSGSSNQPQHF. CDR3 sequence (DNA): TGTGCCTGGAGCGGGAGTAGCAATCAGCCCCAGCATTTT. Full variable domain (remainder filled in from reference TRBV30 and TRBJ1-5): SQTIHQWPATLVQPVGSPLSLECTVEGTSNPNLYWYRQAAGRGLQLLFYSVGIGQISSEVPQNLSASRPQDRQFILSSKKLLLSDSGFYLCAWSGSSNQPQHFGDGTRLSIL.

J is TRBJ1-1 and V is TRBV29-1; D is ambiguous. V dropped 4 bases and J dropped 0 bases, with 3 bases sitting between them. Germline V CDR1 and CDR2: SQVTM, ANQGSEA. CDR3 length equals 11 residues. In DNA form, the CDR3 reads TGCAGCGTTGGAGTGAACACTGAAGCTTTCTTT. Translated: CSVGVNTEAFF.

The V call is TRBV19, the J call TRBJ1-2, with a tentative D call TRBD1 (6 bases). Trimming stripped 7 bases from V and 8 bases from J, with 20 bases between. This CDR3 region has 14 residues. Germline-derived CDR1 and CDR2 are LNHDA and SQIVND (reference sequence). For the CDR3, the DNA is TGTGCCAGTAACCGAGACAGGCGTATAGGCGGCTACACCTTC. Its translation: CASNRDRRIGGYTF.

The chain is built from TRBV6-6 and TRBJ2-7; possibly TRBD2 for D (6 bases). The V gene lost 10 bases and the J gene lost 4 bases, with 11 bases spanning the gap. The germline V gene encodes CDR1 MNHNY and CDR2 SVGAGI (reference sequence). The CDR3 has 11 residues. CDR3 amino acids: CATSGGYEQYF. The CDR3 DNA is TGTGCCACCTCTGGGGGGTACGAGCAGTACTTC.